The rows below give T cell receptor beta chains drawn from one sample of a study of blood T cell repertoires in COVID-19. Here immunoSEQ multiplex PCR was the method, and the copy in TCRdb shows in-frame clones only, minus some. The sample contains nearly 350,000 clones, about nine tenths of which appear only once. The sequenced sample consisted of peripheral blood. The receptors were sampled from a woman aged 70-85 years with COVID-19, enrolled during active disease. The CDR3 runs from the conserved cysteine through the conserved F or W. A D gene is named only where the DNA matches it firmly. Clone size is given for some rows only: seen once, a few or many times, or a class if the clone is expanded.

j_gene | abundance | d_gene | v_gene | CDR3aa | CDR3nt
TRBJ2-1 | . | . | TRBV23-1 | CANVGDEQFF | TGCGCCAATGTCGGAGACGAGCAGTTCTTC
TRBJ1-2 | . | TRBD1 | TRBV6-4 | CASSDSRTGGGYTF | TGTGCCAGCAGTGACTCGAGGACAGGGGGCGGCTACACCTTC
TRBJ1-1 | . | . | TRBV2 | CASSYEEGIF | TGTGCCAGCAGTTATGAAGAGGGTATCTTT
TRBJ1-5 | . | . | TRBV6-2/TRBV6-3 | CASSPDSGLWQPQHF | TGTGCCAGCAGCCCGGACAGTGGGCTTTGGCAGCCCCAGCATTTT
TRBJ1-2 | . | . | TRBV7-2 | CASSLANRREGYTF | TGTGCCAGCAGCTTAGCGAACAGGAGGGAAGGCTACACCTTC
TRBJ1-1 | . | . | TRBV12-3/TRBV12-4 | CASSFRGGTEAFF | TGTGCCAGCAGTTTTAGAGGGGGCACTGAAGCTTTCTTT
TRBJ1-2 | . | TRBD1 | TRBV2 | CASSVTGQGGYGYTF | TGTGCCAGCAGTGTAACAGGACAGGGAGGCTATGGCTACACCTTC
TRBJ1-5 | . | . | TRBV5-1 | CASSSDINQPQHF | TGCGCCAGCAGCTCGGACATAAATCAGCCCCAGCATTTT
TRBJ1-1 | . | TRBD1 | TRBV4-2 | CASSQEDRGVAFF | TGTGCCAGCAGCCAAGAGGACAGGGGGGTGGCTTTCTTT
TRBJ2-7 | . | . | TRBV4-1 | CASSQEAVYEQYF | TGCGCCAGCAGCCAAGAGGCAGTCTACGAGCAGTACTTC
TRBJ2-5 | few | TRBD2 | TRBV7-9 | CASSPSTSGQETQYF | TGTGCCAGCAGCCCGAGCACTAGCGGGCAAGAGACCCAGTACTTC
TRBJ1-3 | . | TRBD1 | TRBV5-4 | CASSSSGTGGLSGNTIYF | TGTGCCAGCAGCTCGTCCGGGACAGGGGGCCTCTCTGGAAACACCATATATTTT
TRBJ1-6 | . | . | TRBV4-1 | CASGQQGSSPLHF | TGCGCCAGCGGTCAACAGGGTAGTTCACCCCTCCACTTT
TRBJ1-2 | few | TRBD1 | TRBV27 | CASSRQGMSGYTF | TGTGCCAGCAGCCGACAGGGGATGTCGGGCTACACCTTC
TRBJ1-2 | . | . | TRBV6-4 | CASSDTGQTRPSF | TGTGCCAGCAGTGACACTGGACAGACGAGGCCTTCCTTC
TRBJ2-3 | . | . | TRBV20-1 | CSASKGTFYTDTQYF | TGCAGTGCTAGTAAGGGGACATTTTACACAGATACGCAGTATTTT